This TCR beta chain was sequenced for a study of T-cell memory formation after mild COVID-19. Study conclusions and caveats: Day 15 to 85 contracting clones showed balanced CD4/CD8; day 15 to 37 expanders favored CD4+. Those CD4+ clones that contracted were mainly in CM and EM (CD8+ ones in EMRA).

With respect to this clonotype: Its antigen remains unknown.

Each CDR3 protein is one row after TCRdb ran MiXCR on the 5' RACE reads. In the table there are 50,000 or so distinct CDR3 sequences, 9.3% of which are singletons. The CDR3 length is 12 residues. Germline V gives CDR1 MNHNS, CDR2 SASEGT. Trimming at V came to 8 bases and at J to 8 bases, leaving 7 bases not matched to a gene. The chain links TRBV6-1 to TRBJ1-2; 8 positions match TRBD1. The sequence was obtained from an adult woman who had mild COVID-19 (a few samples of this study predate the infection). Cell type and time point are not known. The specimen sequenced was PBMCs or a T cell subset sorted from them (not recorded which). The CDR3 protein is CASLRDRRGYTF. CDR3 sequence (DNA): TGTGCCAGCCTCCGGGACAGGAGGGGCTACACCTTC.